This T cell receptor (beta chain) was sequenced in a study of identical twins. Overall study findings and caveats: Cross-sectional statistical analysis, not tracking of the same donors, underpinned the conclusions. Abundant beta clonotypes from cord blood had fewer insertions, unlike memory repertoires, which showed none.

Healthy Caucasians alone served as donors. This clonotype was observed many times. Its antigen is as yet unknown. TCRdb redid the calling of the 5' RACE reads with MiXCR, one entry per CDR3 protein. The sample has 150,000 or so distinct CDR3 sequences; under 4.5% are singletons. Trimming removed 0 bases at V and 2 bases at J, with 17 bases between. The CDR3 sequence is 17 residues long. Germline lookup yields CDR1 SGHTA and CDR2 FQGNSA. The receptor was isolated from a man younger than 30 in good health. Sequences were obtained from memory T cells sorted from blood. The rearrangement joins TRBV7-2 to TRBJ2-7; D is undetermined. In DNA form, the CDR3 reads TGTGCCAGCAGCTTAGCGGGTAGTGCAGGCTACACCTACGAGCAGTACTTC. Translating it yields CASSLAGSAGYTYEQYF. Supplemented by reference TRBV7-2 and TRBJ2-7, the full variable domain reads GAGVSQSPSNKVTEKGKDVELRCDPISGHTALYWYRQSLGQGLEFLIYFQGNSAPDKSGLPSDRFSAERTGGSVSTLTIQRTQQEDSAVYLCASSLAGSAGYTYEQYFGPGTRLTVT.